The TCR beta chain under discussion was sequenced for a study of molecular identifiers for immune sequencing clone quantification. Study-wide results and caveats: Researchers reportedly could pick up spiked Jurkat TCR RNA from one cell mixed into one million naive cells.

For this clonotype: Its target is unknown.

Trimming took 0 bases from V and 1 from J, leaving 7 bases between them. This CDR3 is built from 14 residues. Germline CDR1 reads SGHVS; CDR2 reads FNYEAQ. In the sort, naive CD8 T cells were defined as CD8+CD4-CCR7+CD45RA+. With listed TCR primers and previously described methods, bulk TCR libraries were prepared. TCRdb itself ran the PCR reads through MiXCR, one entry per CDR3 protein. The table has approximately 670,000 distinct CDR3 sequences, 15% to 20% seen once. The sequencing input was naive CD8+ T cells from blood, with Jurkat cell RNA spiked in. Subset specified: FACS-sorted CD8+CD4-CCR7+CD45RA+ naive T cells. The J gene is TRBJ2-7, the V gene TRBV7-6; possibly TRBD1 or TRBD2 for D (5 bases each). The source of this sequence is a human donor in good health. Some libraries in this study had Jurkat cell RNA spiked in. CDR3 in DNA: TGTGCCAGCAGCTTAGCGGGGGAGTCCTACGAGCAGTACTTC. Translating gives CASSLAGESYEQYF.